This TCR beta chain emerged from a study of cytomegalovirus exposure and HLA in healthy donors. Study outcomes and limitations: CMV antigen specificity of a few CMV-associated chains was confirmed in vitro. V- and J-gene trimming of TCR beta was linked (in a later analysis) to a missense DCLRE1C variant. The majority of TCR sequences were rare, yet some public TCRs appeared in many donors.

Concerning this clone: The antigen is unknown.

The primer mix had 60 Vbeta and 13 Jbeta primers. Clones were sequenced by immunoSEQ multiplex PCR, and TCRdb holds only the in-frame ones, with some missing. The sample holds 150,000 to 200,000 clones; roughly two thirds are singletons and the top ten take 4.5%. While unrecorded immune exposures were likely, the donors were nominally healthy when sampled. The source of this sequence is a woman aged 18-30 years in good health and CMV-seropositive. Sequencing was done on a sample of PBMCs.

The CDR3 loop is CASSPIGQGIETQYF. CDR3 DNA: TGTGCCAGCAGCCCCATCGGACAGGGGATCGAGACCCAGTACTTC. The chain links TRBV5-4 to TRBJ2-5; 9 bases are a match to TRBD1. The length of the CDR3 is 15 residues. With 4 bases clipped from V and 5 bases from J, the junction kept 9 bases outside the gene matches. Per the germline V gene, CDR1 is SGHNT and CDR2 is YYREEE (reference sequence).